The next 21 T cell receptor beta chains were all read from a single sample in a study of graft-versus-host responses after intestinal transplantation. Data came from immunoSEQ multiplex PCR; TCRdb stores just in-frame clones and leaves some out. The sample holds roughly 120,000 clones, about nine tenths seen once. Their specific antigens are unknown. The sequences come from unstimulated CD4+ T cells sorted from spleen or lymph node cells, collected before intestinal transplant. These receptors originate from a human donor who received an intestinal transplant.

The gene calls are TRBV11-2 and TRBJ2-4, with D uncertain. V was pared by 1 base and J by 0 bases, with 10 bases between. Per the germline V gene, CDR1 is SGHAT and CDR2 is FQNNGV. The CDR3 loop spans 16 amino acids. The CDR3 DNA is TGTGCCAGCAGCTTAGGCCAGATCCTAGCCAAAAACATTCAGTACTTC. It specifies CASSLGQILAKNIQYF.

This chain uses TRBV18 with TRBJ2-3; D is unclear. Looked up from germline, CDR1 is KGHSH and CDR2 is LQKENI. The CDR3 is made up of 16 amino acids. The V end lost 3 bases, the J end lost 0 bases, and 13 bases lay between the germline ends. The CDR3 coding sequence is TGTGCCAGCTCACCCCTACCCCCAACTAGCACAGATACGCAGTATTTT. Its protein product is CASSPLPPTSTDTQYF.

The chain carries TRBV7-2 and TRBJ2-1, with 8 bases that match TRBD2. The CDR3 contains 15 residues. V dropped 1 base and J dropped 3; count of bases not matched to a gene: 2. Germline values: CDR1 SGHTA, CDR2 FQGNSA. CDR3: CASSLGAGGYNEQFF. CDR3 nucleotide sequence: TGTGCCAGCAGCTTAGGGGCGGGAGGCTACAATGAGCAGTTCTTC. The full variable domain, its missing parts supplied by reference TRBV7-2 and TRBJ2-1, is GAGVSQSPSNKVTEKGKDVELRCDPISGHTALYWYRQSLGQGLEFLIYFQGNSAPDKSGLPSDRFSAERTGGSVSTLTIQRTQQEDSAVYLCASSLGAGGYNEQFFGPGTRLTVL.

Note on this clone: A junction boundary mismatches the germline segment, possibly from a read error. This sample includes further DNA sequences coding for the same CDR3. The chain couples TRBV6-1 to TRBJ1-5, with D perhaps TRBD1 (6 bases). In germline, CDR1 is MNHNS, CDR2 SASEGT. The CDR3 is made up of 14 amino acids. The CDR3 DNA is TGTGCCAGTAGTGAATACAGGGCGGGTCAGCCCCAGCATTTT. It specifies CASSEYRAGQPQHF.

The chain carries TRBV11-3 and TRBJ2-1; 10 nucleotides line up with TRBD1. The V gene end was trimmed by 3 bases and the J gene end by 7 bases; junction bases not matched to a gene: 6. The CDR3 length is 15 residues. Germline V CDR1 and CDR2: SGHNT, YENEEA. In DNA, the CDR3 is TGTGCCAGCAGCTTCCGGGACAGGGGAGGAAATGAGCAGTTCTTC. As protein: CASSFRDRGGNEQFF.

In the case of this clone: The identical CDR3 is also encoded by other nucleotide sequences in the sample. This chain connects TRBV6-5 to TRBJ1-2; TRBD1 agrees at 7 bases. CDR1 MNHEY and CDR2 SVGAGI come from the germline V gene. With 5 bases clipped from V and 1 base from J, the junction kept 1 base outside the gene matches. CDR3 length: 13 residues. CDR3 nucleotide sequence: TGTGCCAGCAGTCGACAGGGTAACTATGGCTACACCTTC. Protein sequence: CASSRQGNYGYTF.

The genes are TRBV14 and TRBJ1-5; TRBD1 might be the D (6 bases). V was pared by 3 bases and J by 5 bases, with 8 bases between. The CDR3 is made up of 13 amino acids. From germline, CDR1 is SGHDN and CDR2 FVKESK. The CDR3 protein is CASSQDSYQPQHF. The CDR3 nucleotides are TGTGCCAGCAGCCAGGACAGCTATCAGCCCCAGCATTTT.

As concerns this clone: The junction and the germline gene differ at one end; a read error may be behind it. The V and J genes are TRBV11-2 and TRBJ2-7; a weak D match, TRBD1 (5 bases). There are 15 residues in the CDR3. Germline lookup yields CDR1 SGHAT and CDR2 FQNNGV. The CDR3 sequence: CTSSLDSTIFYEQYF. The CDR3 region has the DNA TGTACCAGCAGCTTAGACAGTACAATCTTCTACGAGCAGTACTTC.

The genes are TRBV5-1 and TRBJ1-4; 7 bases agree with TRBD1. This CDR3 is built from 14 residues. The J segment lost 7 bases and the V segment lost 5 bases, leaving 8 bases of the junction unmatched. CDR1 SGHRS and CDR2 YFSETQ come from the germline V gene. The CDR3 coding sequence is TGCGCCAGCAGTGAAGGACAGGCGCGTGAAAAACTGTTTTTT. As protein: CASSEGQAREKLFF.

The rearrangement uses TRBV11-2 and TRBJ1-6, with D perhaps TRBD1 (5 bases). Between the trimmed V and J ends, which lost 0 bases and 9 bases, there was a span of 9 bases. CDR1 and CDR2 (germline): SGHAT, FQNNGV. This CDR3 region has 14 residues. This CDR3 is CASSLDPRASPLHF. The CDR3, as DNA: TGTGCCAGCAGCTTAGATCCCAGGGCTTCACCCCTCCACTTT.

This chain joins TRBV29-1 and TRBJ1-2; 11 nucleotides match TRBD1. There are 15 residues in the CDR3. Germline V gives CDR1 SQVTM, CDR2 ANQGSEA. Losses at the gene ends were 4 bases for V and 4 bases for J; bases not matched to a gene: 8. CDR3 sequence: CSVAGQGGLGYGYTF. CDR3 nucleotide sequence: TGCAGCGTTGCGGGACAGGGGGGTCTGGGCTATGGCTACACCTTC.

J is TRBJ2-3 and V is TRBV5-4; maybe TRBD2 (5 bases). The V and J ends lost 0 bases and 5 bases respectively, with 16 bases between them. Looked up from germline, CDR1 is SGHNT and CDR2 is YYREEE (reference sequence). CDR3 length equals 16 residues. The CDR3 spells CASSLGRRNPVDTQYF. The DNA for the CDR3 is TGTGCCAGCAGCTTGGGGAGGCGGAACCCCGTAGATACGCAGTATTTT. Complete variable domain (other parts from reference TRBV5-4 and TRBJ2-3): ETGVTQSPTHLIKTRGQQVTLRCSSQSGHNTVSWYQQALGQGPQFIFQYYREEENGRGNFPPRFSGLQFPNYSSELNVNALELDDSALYLCASSLGRRNPVDTQYFGPGTRLTVL.

The chain employs TRBV12-5 and TRBJ1-5; D gene ambiguous. Trimming removed 1 base from V and 2 bases from J, with 12 bases in between. The CDR3 has 16 amino acids. The germline gives CDR1 LGHNT, CDR2 FRNRAP. The CDR3 sequence: CASGLGMGRGNQPQHF. As DNA, the CDR3 is TGTGCTAGTGGTTTGGGGATGGGGAGGGGCAATCAGCCCCAGCATTTT.

The chain carries TRBV4-3 and TRBJ2-4, with a weak D call TRBD2 (6 bases). The V and J ends lost 0 bases and 3 bases respectively, with 15 bases between them. Germline CDR1 LGHNA, CDR2 YSLEER. The CDR3 is 17 residues long. This CDR3 reads CASSQDLPGVGKNIQYF. CDR3 nucleotides: TGCGCCAGCAGCCAAGACCTACCGGGGGTAGGCAAAAACATTCAGTACTTC.

V usage is TRBV7-6 and J usage is TRBJ1-4; no definite D call. Germline V gene lookup returns CDR1 SGHVS and CDR2 FNYEAQ. V was shortened by 3 bases and J by 2 bases, with 10 bases between the two germline ends. The CDR3 runs to 15 residues. CDR3 nucleotide sequence: TGTGCCAGCAGCTTGCGAGGTCCCACTAATGAAAAACTGTTTTTT. Its translation: CASSLRGPTNEKLFF.

This chain connects TRBV14 to TRBJ1-1; D is possibly TRBD1 (5 bases). The CDR3 loop spans 14 amino acids. V dropped 4 bases and J dropped 4 bases, with 13 bases sitting between them. Germline CDR1 reads SGHDN; CDR2 reads FVKESK. The CDR3 coding sequence is TGTGCCAGCAGCCCAATTCAGGGCAGCACTGAAGCTTTCTTT. It encodes CASSPIQGSTEAFF.

The V call is TRBV4-2, the J call TRBJ2-2, with TRBD2 matching 11 bases. Germline values: CDR1 LGHNA, CDR2 YNFKEQ. This CDR3 spans 16 amino acids. Trimming cost V 1 base and J 4 bases; bases outside gene matches: 2. The CDR3 spells CASSQALAGGTGELFF. CDR3 nucleotide sequence: TGTGCCAGCAGCCAAGCGCTAGCGGGAGGCACCGGGGAGCTGTTTTTT.

This chain connects TRBV20-1 to TRBJ1-1, with 9 bases that match TRBD1. The CDR3 is made up of 9 amino acids. Germline CDR1 DFQATT, CDR2 SNEGSKA (reference sequence). CDR3 DNA: TGCAGGGGACAGGGTGAAGCTTTCTTT. Its protein is CRGQGEAFF.

This chain connects TRBV5-1 to TRBJ2-5, with 8 bases lining up with TRBD2. Germline V gene lookup returns CDR1 SGHRS and CDR2 YFSETQ. V lost 4 bases to trimming and J lost 5 bases; unmatched junction nucleotides: 10. This CDR3 is built from 15 residues. Here the CDR3 reads CASSPRAGGRETQYF. CDR3 DNA: TGCGCCAGCAGCCCTCGCGCGGGGGGTCGGGAGACCCAGTACTTC.

V and J are TRBV7-6 and TRBJ2-7; perhaps TRBD1 as D (7 bases). The CDR3 covers 14 residues. V gave up 1 base and J gave up 4 bases, with 11 bases separating them. Germline values: CDR1 SGHVS, CDR2 FNYEAQ. The CDR3 coding sequence is TGTGCCAGCAGCTTAGAGGCAGGGGGGTACGAGCAGTACTTC. This codes for CASSLEAGGYEQYF.

The genes are TRBV5-4 and TRBJ2-2, with 10 positions matching TRBD1. This CDR3 is built from 17 residues. V trimming: 4 bases; J trimming: 0 bases; junction bases outside the gene matches: 6. The V gene's germline CDR1 is SGHNT and CDR2 YYREEE (reference sequence). The CDR3 sequence: CASSARDRGSNTGELFF. CDR3 DNA sequence: TGTGCCAGCAGCGCACGGGACAGGGGCTCGAACACCGGGGAGCTGTTTTTT.